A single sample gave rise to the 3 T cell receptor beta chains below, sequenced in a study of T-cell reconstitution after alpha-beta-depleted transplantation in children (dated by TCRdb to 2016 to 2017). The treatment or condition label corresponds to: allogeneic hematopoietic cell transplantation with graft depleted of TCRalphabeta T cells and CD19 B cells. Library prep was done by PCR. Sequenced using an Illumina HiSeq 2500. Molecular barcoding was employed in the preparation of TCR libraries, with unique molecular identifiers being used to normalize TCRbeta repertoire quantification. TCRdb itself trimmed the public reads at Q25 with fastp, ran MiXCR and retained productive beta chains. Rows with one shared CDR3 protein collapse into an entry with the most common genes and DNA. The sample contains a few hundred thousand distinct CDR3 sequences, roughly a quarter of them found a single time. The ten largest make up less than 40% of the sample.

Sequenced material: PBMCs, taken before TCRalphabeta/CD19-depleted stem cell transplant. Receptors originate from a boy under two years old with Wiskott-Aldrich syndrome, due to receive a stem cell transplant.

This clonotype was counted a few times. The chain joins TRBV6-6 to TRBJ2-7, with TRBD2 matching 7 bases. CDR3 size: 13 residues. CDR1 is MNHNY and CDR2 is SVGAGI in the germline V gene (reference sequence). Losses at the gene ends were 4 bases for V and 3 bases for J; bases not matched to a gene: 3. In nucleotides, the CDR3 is TGTGCCAGCAGTTTGACTAGCTACTACGAGCAGTACTTC. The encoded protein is CASSLTSYYEQYF.

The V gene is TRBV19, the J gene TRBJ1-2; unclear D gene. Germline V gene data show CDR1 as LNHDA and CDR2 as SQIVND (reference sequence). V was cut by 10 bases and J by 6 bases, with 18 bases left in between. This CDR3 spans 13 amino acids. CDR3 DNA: TGTGCCACGTTCAAGCAATCGATAAATGGCTACACCTTC. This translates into CATFKQSINGYTF.

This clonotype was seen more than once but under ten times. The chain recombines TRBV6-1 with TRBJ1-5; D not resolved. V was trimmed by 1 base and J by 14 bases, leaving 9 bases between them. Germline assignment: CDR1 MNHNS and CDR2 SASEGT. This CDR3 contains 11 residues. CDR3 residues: CASSEGRLKHF. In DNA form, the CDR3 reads TGTGCCAGCAGTGAAGGCAGATTGAAGCATTTT.